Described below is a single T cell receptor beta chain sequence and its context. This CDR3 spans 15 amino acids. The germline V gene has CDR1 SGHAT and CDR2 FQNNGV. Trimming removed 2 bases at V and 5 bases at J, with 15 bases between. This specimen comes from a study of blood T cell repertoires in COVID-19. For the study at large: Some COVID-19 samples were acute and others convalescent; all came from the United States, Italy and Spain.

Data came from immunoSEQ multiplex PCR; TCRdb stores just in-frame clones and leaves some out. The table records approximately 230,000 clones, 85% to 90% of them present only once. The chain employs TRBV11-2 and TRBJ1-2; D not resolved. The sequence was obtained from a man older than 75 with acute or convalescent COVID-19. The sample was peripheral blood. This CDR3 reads CASSLYLGSGYGYTF. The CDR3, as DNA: TGTGCCAGCAGCTTATACTTGGGGTCGGGGTATGGCTACACCTTC.